This T cell receptor beta chain originates from a study of regulatory T cells in long-lasting Graves disease. Stated time point: newly diagnosed GD, antithyroid drugs for less than 3 months. PBMCs were the source of the RNA used for TCR sequencing. American Thyroid Association guidelines were used to diagnose Graves' disease. V lost 0 bases, J lost 10 bases, and 7 bases lay in between. The CDR3 consists of 12 residues. The germline V gene has CDR1 DFQATT and CDR2 SNEGSKA (reference sequence). Assembly of TCR beta libraries relied on iRepertoire HTBI primers together with Arm-PCR of CDR3 regions. TCRdb itself ran the multiplex PCR reads through MiXCR, one entry per CDR3 protein. The sample has under 800,000 distinct CDR3 sequences, 16% seen once; the top ten hold about 17%. These data were also reused for a study on T cells in Graves' hyperthyroidism and ophthalmopathy. This second study says: Researchers defined stable Graves' hyperthyroidism as no ophthalmopathy progression within 18 months. TCR CDR3 underwent first-round RT-PCR with the HTBI primer set.

Here the sequenced sample was peripheral blood mononuclear cells (PBMCs), taken at new diagnosis, from a patient treated with antithyroid drugs. J is TRBJ1-6 and V is TRBV20-1, with unresolved D. This receptor was taken from a woman aged 25 to 39 with Graves disease. CDR3 in amino acids: CSAREEKSPLHF. CDR3 sequence (DNA): TGCAGTGCTAGAGAAGAAAAGTCACCCCTCCACTTT.